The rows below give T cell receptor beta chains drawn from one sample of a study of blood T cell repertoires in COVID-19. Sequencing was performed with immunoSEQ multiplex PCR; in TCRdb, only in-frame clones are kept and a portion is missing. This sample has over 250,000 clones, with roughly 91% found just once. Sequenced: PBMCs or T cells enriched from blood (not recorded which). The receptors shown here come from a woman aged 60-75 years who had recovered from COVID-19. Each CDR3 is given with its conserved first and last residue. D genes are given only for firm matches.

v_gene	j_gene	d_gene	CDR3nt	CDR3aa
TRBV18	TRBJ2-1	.	TGTGCCAGCTCACCACTGCAGGAGGGTGAGCAGTTCTTC	CASSPLQEGEQFF
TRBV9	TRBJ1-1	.	TGTGCCAGCAGCGTCTCGAGGAACACTGAAGCTTTCTTT	CASSVSRNTEAFF
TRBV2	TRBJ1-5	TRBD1	TGTGCCAGCAGTGAAAGGACAGGGGATCAGCCCCAGCATTTT	CASSERTGDQPQHF
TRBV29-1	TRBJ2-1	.	TGCAGCGTTATGAGACAGGAATACAATGAGCAGTTCTTC	CSVMRQEYNEQFF
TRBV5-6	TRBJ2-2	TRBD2	TGTGCCAGCAGCTTAGGGCTAGCGGGAGGGCCTTACACCGGGGAGCTGTTTTTT	CASSLGLAGGPYTGELFF
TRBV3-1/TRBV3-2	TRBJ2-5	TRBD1	TGTGCCAGCAGCCAGTCTGAACTGTCACAGGGGCACGAGACCCAGTACTTC	CASSQSELSQGHETQYF
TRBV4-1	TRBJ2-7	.	TGCGCCAGCAGCCAACCCCGAGGAGAGCAGTACTTC	CASSQPRGEQYF
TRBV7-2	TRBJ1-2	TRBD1	TGTGCCAGCAGCTTAGGGCAGGGGGGCTATGGCTACACCTTC	CASSLGQGGYGYTF
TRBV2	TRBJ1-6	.	TGTGCCAGCACCAGGCAGCAGTTTAGGTCACCCCTCCACTTT	CASTRQQFRSPLHF
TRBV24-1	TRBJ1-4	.	TGTGCCACCAGTCCTCGGGGGGCAACTAATGAAAAACTGTTTTTT	CATSPRGATNEKLFF
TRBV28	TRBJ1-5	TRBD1	TGTGCCAGCAGTCCAGGACAGGGGGCCGTTCAGCCCCAGCATTTT	CASSPGQGAVQPQHF
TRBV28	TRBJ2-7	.	TGTGCCAGCAGTTTGAGACAAGCAGGGACCTACGAGCAGTACTTC	CASSLRQAGTYEQYF